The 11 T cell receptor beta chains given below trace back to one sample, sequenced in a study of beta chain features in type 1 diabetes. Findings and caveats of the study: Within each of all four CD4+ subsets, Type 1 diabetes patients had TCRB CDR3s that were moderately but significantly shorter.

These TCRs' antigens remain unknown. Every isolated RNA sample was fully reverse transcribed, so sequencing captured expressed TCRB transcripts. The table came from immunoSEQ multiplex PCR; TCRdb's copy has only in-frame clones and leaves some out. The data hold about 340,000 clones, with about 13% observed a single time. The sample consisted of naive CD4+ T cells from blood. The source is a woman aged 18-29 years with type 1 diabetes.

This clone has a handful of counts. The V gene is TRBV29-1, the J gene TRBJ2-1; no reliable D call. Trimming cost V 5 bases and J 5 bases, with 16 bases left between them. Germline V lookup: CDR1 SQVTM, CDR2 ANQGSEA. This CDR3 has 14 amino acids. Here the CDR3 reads CSVFRYLTNNEQFF. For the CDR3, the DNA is TGCAGCGTTTTCAGGTACTTGACCAACAATGAGCAGTTCTTC.

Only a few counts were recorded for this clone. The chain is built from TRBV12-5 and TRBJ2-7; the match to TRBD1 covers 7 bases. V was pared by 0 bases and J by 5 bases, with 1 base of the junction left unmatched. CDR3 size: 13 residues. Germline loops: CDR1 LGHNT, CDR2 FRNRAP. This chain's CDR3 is CASGLVGTDEQYF. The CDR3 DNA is TGTGCTAGTGGTTTGGTAGGGACAGACGAGCAGTACTTC.

The CDR3 is CASSEFERQGGYNEQFF. The CDR3 DNA reads TGTGCCAGCAGTGAATTCGAAAGACAGGGGGGGTACAATGAGCAGTTCTTC. This chain links TRBV25-1 with TRBJ2-1; 9 nucleotides align to TRBD1. This CDR3 has 17 residues. With V trimmed by 1 base and J by 4 bases, 8 bases remained unmatched. Germline-derived CDR1 and CDR2 are MGHDK and SYGVNS. Filled out from reference TRBV25-1 and TRBJ2-1, the complete variable domain reads EADIYQTPRYLVIGTGKKITLECSQTMGHDKMYWYQQDPGMELHLIHYSYGVNSTEKGDLSSESTVSRIRTEHFPLTLESARPSHTSQYLCASSEFERQGGYNEQFFGPGTRLTVL.

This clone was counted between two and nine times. CDR3 DNA: TGTGCCAGTAGCGTTACTAGCGGGGCATACACCGGGGAGCTGTTTTTT. Translating gives CASSVTSGAYTGELFF. This chain connects TRBV19 to TRBJ2-2; TRBD2 aligns across 10 bases. From germline, CDR1 is LNHDA and CDR2 SQIVND (reference sequence). The CDR3 loop spans 16 amino acids. V was pared by 6 bases and J by 3 bases, with 7 bases of the junction left unmatched.

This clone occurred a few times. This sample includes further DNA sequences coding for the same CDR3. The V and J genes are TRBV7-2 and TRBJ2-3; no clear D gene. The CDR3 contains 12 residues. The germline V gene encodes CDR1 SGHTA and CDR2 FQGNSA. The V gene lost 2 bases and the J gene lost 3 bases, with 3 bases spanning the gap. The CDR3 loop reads CASSLSTDTQYF. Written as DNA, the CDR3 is TGTGCCAGCAGCTTATCAACAGATACGCAGTATTTT.

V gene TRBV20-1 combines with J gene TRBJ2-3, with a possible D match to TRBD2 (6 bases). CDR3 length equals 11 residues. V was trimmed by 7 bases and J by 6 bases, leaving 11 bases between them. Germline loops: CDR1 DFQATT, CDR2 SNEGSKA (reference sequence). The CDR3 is CSVAGSDTQYF. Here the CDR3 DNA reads TGCAGTGTTGCGGGGTCTGATACGCAGTATTTT.

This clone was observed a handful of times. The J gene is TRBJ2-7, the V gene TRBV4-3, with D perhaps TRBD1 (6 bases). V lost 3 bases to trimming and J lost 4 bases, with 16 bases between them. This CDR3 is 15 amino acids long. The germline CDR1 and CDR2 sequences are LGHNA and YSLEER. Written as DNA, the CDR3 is TGCGCCAGCAGCCAGGGGCCGGGACACCAATACGAGCAGTACGTC. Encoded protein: CASSQGPGHQYEQYV.

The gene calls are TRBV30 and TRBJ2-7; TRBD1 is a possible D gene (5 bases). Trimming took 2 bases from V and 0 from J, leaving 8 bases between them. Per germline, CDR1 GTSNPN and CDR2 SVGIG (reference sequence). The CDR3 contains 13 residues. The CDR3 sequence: CAWSPTVSYEQYV. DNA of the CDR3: TGTGCCTGGAGTCCGACAGTCTCCTACGAGCAGTACGTC.

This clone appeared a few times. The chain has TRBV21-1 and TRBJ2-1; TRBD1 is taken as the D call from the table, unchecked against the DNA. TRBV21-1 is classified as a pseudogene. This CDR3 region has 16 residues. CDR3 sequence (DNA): TGTGCCAGCAGCACCCAAGGACAGGGTGGCCACAATGAGCAGTTCTTC. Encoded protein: CASSTQGQGGHNEQFF.

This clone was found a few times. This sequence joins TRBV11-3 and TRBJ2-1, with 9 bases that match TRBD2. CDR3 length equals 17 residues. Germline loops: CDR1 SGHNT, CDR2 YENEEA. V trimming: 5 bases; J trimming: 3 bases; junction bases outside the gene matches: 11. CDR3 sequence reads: CASSPRGLAGVYNEQFF. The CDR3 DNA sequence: TGTGCCAGCAGCCCCCGAGGTTTAGCGGGAGTCTACAATGAGCAGTTCTTC.

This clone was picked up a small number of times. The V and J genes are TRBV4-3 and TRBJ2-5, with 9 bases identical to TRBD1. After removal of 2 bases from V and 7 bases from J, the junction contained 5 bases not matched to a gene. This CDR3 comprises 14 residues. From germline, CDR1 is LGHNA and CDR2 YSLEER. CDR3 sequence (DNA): TGCGCCAGCAGCCAAACAGGGGGCTTTGGGACCCAGTACTTC. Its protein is CASSQTGGFGTQYF.